Listed here are 8 T cell receptor beta chains from one sample, sequenced in a study of blood T cell repertoires in COVID-19. Sequenced by immunoSEQ multiplex PCR; TCRdb stores in-frame clones only, minus some. Of 150,000 to 200,000 clones listed, roughly nine tenths are singletons. The sequenced sample was peripheral blood. Receptor source: a woman aged 55-69 years with COVID-19, enrolled during active disease.

The gene calls are TRBV5-1 and TRBJ1-2, with TRBD1 matching 12 bases. Unmatched junction bases numbered 9, after V lost 6 bases and J lost 6 bases. The germline CDR1 and CDR2 sequences are SGHRS and YFSETQ. CDR3 length equals 15 residues. CDR3 in DNA: TGCGCCAGCAACCCCGGCGGGACAGGGGGCGATGGCTACACCTTC. This sequence encodes CASNPGGTGGDGYTF.

The CDR3 loop reads CASSPGGPLVALHF. The DNA of the CDR3 is TGTGCCAGCAGCCCGGGGGGTCCCCTAGTCGCCCTCCACTTT. The chain links TRBV7-2 to TRBJ1-6, with a tentative D call TRBD1 (5 bases). This CDR3 has 14 amino acids. Trimming stripped 5 bases from V and 14 bases from J, with 19 bases between. Germline V gives CDR1 SGHTA, CDR2 FQGNSA.

For the CDR3, the DNA is TGTGCCAGCAGTGACGCAGTGGAGCCCAACAATGAGCAGTTCTTC. This codes for CASSDAVEPNNEQFF. The chain carries TRBV6-1 and TRBJ2-1; D is unclear. The CDR3 has 15 amino acids. The V gene lost 3 bases and the J gene lost 5 bases, with 14 bases spanning the gap. Germline V gives CDR1 MNHNS, CDR2 SASEGT.

V and J are TRBV18 and TRBJ2-1, with a weak D call TRBD1 (6 bases). The CDR3 extends over 17 amino acids. Germline loops: CDR1 KGHSH, CDR2 LQKENI. The V end lost 2 bases, the J end lost 8 bases, and 22 bases lay between the germline ends. The CDR3 DNA sequence: TGTGCCAGCTCACCAGAGTCACGGGTGGCTGAGGGGGATGAGCAGTTCTTC. It is translated as CASSPESRVAEGDEQFF. The full variable domain, in which reference TRBV18 and TRBJ2-1 provide the parts outside the CDR3, is NAGVMQNPRHLVRRRGQEARLRCSPMKGHSHVYWYRQLPEEGLKFMVYLQKENIIDESGMPKERFSAEFPKEGPSILRIQQVVRGDSAAYFCASSPESRVAEGDEQFFGPGTRLTVL.

The rearrangement links TRBV19 to TRBJ1-1; TRBD1 matches 7 bases. Trimming at V came to 0 bases and at J to 5 bases, leaving 6 bases not matched to a gene. The CDR3 is 15 residues long. The germline CDR1 and CDR2 sequences are LNHDA and SQIVND (reference sequence). Here the CDR3 DNA reads TGTGCCAGTAGTATAGAGAGACAGGGAAGGACTGAAGCTTTCTTT. It specifies CASSIERQGRTEAFF.

CDR3 sequence reads: CASSPSAGAANTGELFF. The DNA for the CDR3 is TGTGCCAGCTCACCATCAGCAGGGGCCGCGAACACCGGGGAGCTGTTTTTT. This chain joins TRBV18 and TRBJ2-2; perhaps TRBD1 as D (6 bases). V was trimmed by 2 bases and J by 0 bases, leaving 13 bases between them. Germline assignment: CDR1 KGHSH and CDR2 LQKENI. The CDR3 extends over 17 amino acids.

This chain links TRBV9 with TRBJ2-7; a possible D gene is TRBD1 (6 bases). The germline CDR1 and CDR2 sequences are SGDLS and YYNGEE. This CDR3 comprises 15 residues. Between the trimmed V and J ends, which lost 3 bases and 2 bases, there was a span of 15 bases. The CDR3 loop is CASSGDRDNTYEQYF. CDR3 in DNA: TGTGCCAGCAGCGGGGACCGGGACAACACCTACGAGCAGTACTTC.

The chain couples TRBV20-1 to TRBJ2-7; 9 bases line up with TRBD1. The ends lost 3 bases at V and 1 base at J; junction bases unmatched: 13. Germline loops: CDR1 DFQATT, CDR2 SNEGSKA (reference sequence). The CDR3 covers 17 residues. CDR3 sequence reads: CSASRYWGQGRSYEQYF. Here the CDR3 DNA reads TGCAGTGCTAGTAGGTATTGGGGACAGGGAAGATCCTACGAGCAGTACTTC.